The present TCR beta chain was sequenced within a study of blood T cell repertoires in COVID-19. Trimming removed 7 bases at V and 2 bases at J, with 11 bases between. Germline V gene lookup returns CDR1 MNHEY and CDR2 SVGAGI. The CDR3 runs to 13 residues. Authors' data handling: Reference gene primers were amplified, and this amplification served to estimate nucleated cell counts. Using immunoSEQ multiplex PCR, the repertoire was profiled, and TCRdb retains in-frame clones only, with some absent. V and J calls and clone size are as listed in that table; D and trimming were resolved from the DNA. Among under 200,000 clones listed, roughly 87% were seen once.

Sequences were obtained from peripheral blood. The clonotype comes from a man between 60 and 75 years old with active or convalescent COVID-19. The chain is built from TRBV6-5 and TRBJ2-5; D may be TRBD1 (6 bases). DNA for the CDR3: TGTGCCAGCACCCGGGACACGCAAGAGACCCAGTACTTC. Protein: CASTRDTQETQYF.